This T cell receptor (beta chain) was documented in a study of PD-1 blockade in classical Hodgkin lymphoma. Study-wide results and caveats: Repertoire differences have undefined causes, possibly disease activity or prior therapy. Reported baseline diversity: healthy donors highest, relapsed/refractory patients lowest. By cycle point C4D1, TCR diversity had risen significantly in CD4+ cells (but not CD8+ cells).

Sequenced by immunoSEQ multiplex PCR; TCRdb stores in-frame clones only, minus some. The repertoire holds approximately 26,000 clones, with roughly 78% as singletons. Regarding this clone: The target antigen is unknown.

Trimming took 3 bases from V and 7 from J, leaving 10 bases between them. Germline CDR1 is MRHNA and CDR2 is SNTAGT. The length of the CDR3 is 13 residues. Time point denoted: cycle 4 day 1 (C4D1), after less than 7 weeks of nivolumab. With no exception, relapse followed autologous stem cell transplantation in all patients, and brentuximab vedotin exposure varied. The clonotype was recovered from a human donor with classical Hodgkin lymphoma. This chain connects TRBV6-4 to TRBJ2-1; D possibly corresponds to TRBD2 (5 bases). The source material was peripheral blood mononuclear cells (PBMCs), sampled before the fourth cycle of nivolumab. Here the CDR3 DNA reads TGTGCCAGCAGTGAAATCCGCGGGAATGAGCAGTTCTTC. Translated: CASSEIRGNEQFF.